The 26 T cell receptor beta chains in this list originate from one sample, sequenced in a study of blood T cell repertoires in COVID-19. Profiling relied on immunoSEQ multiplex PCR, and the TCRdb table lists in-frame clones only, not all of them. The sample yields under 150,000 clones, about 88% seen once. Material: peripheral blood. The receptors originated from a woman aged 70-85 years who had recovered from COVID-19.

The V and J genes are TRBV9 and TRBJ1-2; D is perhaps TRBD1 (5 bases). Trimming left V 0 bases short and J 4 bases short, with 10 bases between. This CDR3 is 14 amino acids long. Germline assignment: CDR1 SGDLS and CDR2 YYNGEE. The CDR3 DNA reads TGTGCCAGCAGCGTAGGGGGCGCCGGCTATGGCTACACCTTC. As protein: CASSVGGAGYGYTF.

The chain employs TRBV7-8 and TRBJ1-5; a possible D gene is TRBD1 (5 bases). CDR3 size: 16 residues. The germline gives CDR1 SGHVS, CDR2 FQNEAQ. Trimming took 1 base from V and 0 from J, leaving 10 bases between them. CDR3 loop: CASSLVGAYSNQPQHF. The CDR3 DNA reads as TGTGCCAGCAGCTTAGTAGGGGCCTATAGCAATCAGCCCCAGCATTTT.

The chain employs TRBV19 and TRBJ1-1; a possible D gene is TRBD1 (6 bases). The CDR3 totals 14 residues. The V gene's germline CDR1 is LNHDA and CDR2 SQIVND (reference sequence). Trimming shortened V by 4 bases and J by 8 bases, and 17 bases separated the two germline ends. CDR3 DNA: TGTGCCAGTAGTAAACGGGAACGGGGGGCAGAAGCTTTCTTT. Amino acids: CASSKRERGAEAFF. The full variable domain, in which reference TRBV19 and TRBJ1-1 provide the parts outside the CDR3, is DGGITQSPKYLFRKEGQNVTLSCEQNLNHDAMYWYRQDPGQGLRLIYYSQIVNDFQKGDIAEGYSVSREKKESFPLTVTSAQKNPTAFYLCASSKRERGAEAFFGQGTRLTVV.

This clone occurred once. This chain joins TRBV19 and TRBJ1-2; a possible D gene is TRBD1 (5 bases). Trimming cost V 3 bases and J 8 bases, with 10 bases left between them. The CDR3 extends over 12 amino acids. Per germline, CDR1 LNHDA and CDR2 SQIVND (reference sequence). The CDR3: CASSIRQHGYTF. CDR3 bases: TGTGCCAGTAGTATTAGACAGCACGGCTACACCTTC.

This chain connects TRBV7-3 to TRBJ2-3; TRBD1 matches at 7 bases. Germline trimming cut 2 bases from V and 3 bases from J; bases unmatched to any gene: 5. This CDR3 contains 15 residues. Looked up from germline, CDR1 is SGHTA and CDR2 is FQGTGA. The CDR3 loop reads CASSLSAGGTDTQYF. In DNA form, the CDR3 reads TGTGCCAGCAGCTTATCCGCAGGGGGTACAGATACGCAGTATTTT.

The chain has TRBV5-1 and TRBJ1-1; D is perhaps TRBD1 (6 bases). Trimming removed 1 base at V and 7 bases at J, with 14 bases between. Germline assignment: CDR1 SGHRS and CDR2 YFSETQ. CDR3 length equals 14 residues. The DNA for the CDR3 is TGCGCCAGCAGCTTGAGGGCAGGGGAAAATGAAGCTTTCTTT. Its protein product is CASSLRAGENEAFF.

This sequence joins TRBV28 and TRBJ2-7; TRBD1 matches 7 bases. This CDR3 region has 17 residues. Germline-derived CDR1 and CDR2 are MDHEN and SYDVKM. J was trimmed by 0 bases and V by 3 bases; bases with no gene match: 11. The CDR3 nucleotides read TGTGCCAGCAGTTTTGGGACCGGGACAGTTGGCTCCTACGAGCAGTACTTC. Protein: CASSFGTGTVGSYEQYF.

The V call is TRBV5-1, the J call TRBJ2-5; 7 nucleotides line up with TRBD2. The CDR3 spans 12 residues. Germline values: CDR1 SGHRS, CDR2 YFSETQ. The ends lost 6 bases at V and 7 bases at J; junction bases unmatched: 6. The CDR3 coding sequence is TGCGCCAGCACCCCCCCGGGAGGGACCCAGTACTTC. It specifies CASTPPGGTQYF.

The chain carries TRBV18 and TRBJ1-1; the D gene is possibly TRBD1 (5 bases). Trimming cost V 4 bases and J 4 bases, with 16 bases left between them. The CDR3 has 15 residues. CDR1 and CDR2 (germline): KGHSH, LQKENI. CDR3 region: CASSQAVLGGTEAFF. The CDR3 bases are TGTGCCAGCTCACAGGCCGTCCTCGGGGGCACTGAAGCTTTCTTT.

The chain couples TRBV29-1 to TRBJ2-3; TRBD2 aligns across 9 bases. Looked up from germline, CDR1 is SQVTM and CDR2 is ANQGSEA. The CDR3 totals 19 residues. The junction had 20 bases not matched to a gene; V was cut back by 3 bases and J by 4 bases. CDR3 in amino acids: CSVDAASGTRGRNADTQYF. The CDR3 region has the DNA TGCAGCGTTGACGCTGCTAGCGGGACCCGAGGCCGGAATGCAGATACGCAGTATTTT.

CDR3 sequence: CASSQGVGGLGNIQYF. CDR3 nucleotide sequence: TGCGCCAGCAGCCAAGGGGTGGGGGGACTAGGAAACATTCAGTACTTC. The rearrangement uses TRBV4-3 and TRBJ2-4; TRBD2 matches at 8 bases. The germline V gene encodes CDR1 LGHNA and CDR2 YSLEER. After removal of 1 base from V and 6 bases from J, the junction contained 8 bases not matched to a gene. The CDR3 spans 16 residues.

The CDR3 DNA is TGTGCCAGCAGTTTTACAGGGACTAGCTCCTACGAGCAGTACTTC. Its translation is CASSFTGTSSYEQYF. The chain joins TRBV7-9 to TRBJ2-7, with TRBD2 identical over 8 bases. The CDR3 is 15 residues long. Unmatched junction bases numbered 7, after V lost 6 bases and J lost 0 bases. Germline-derived CDR1 and CDR2 are SEHNR and FQNEAQ (reference sequence).

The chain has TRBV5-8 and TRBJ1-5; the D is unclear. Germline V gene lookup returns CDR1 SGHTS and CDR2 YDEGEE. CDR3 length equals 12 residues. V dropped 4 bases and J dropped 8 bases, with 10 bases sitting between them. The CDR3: CASSVRREPQHF. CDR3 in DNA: TGTGCCAGCAGCGTGAGGCGAGAGCCCCAGCATTTT.

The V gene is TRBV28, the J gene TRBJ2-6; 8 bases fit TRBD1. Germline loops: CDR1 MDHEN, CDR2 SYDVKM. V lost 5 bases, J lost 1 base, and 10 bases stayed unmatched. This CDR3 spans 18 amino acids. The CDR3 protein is CASSRPGGARSGANVLTF. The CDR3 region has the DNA TGTGCCAGCAGTCGCCCAGGGGGCGCAAGATCTGGGGCCAACGTCCTGACTTTC.

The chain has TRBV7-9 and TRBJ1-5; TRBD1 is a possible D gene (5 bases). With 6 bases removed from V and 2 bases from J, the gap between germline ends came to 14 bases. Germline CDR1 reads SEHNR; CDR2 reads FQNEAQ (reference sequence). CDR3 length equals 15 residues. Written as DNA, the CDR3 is TGTGCCAGCAGTCTTCAGGGATCAGGCAATCAGCCCCAGCATTTT. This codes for CASSLQGSGNQPQHF.

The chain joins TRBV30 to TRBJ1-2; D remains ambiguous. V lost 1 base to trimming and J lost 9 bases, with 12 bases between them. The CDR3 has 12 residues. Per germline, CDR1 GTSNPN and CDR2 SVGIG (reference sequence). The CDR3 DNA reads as TGTGCCTGGAGTGGAGGAGGGAGGAGCTACACCTTC. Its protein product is CAWSGGGRSYTF.

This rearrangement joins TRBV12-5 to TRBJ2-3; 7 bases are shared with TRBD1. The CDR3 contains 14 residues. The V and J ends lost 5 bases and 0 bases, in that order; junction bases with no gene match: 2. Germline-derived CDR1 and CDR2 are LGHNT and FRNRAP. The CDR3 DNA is TGTGCTAGTGGTCGGACAGGAAGCACAGATACGCAGTATTTT. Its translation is CASGRTGSTDTQYF.

The CDR3 DNA follows: TGTGCCACCAGTGATTGGGACAGGCACTATGGCTACACCTTC. Protein product: CATSDWDRHYGYTF. The J gene is TRBJ1-2, the V gene TRBV24-1, with 8 nucleotides matching TRBD1. The CDR3 spans 14 residues. The junction had 1 base not matched to a gene; V was cut back by 2 bases and J by 3 bases. Looked up from germline, CDR1 is KGHDR and CDR2 is SFDVKD.

Here the CDR3 DNA reads TGTGCCAGCAGCCCCCATTCCACTGAAGCTTTCTTT. Translating it yields CASSPHSTEAFF. V gene TRBV9 combines with J gene TRBJ1-1; D is undetermined. The ends were cut back, 4 bases at V and 4 bases at J, with 8 bases in the middle. Per the germline V gene, CDR1 is SGDLS and CDR2 is YYNGEE. This CDR3 region has 12 residues.

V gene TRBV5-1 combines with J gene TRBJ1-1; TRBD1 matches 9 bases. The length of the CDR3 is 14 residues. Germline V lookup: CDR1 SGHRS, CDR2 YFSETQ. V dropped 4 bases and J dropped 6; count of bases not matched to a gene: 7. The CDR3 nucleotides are TGCGCCAGCAGCCCTGGACAGGGGATAGCTGAAGCTTTCTTT. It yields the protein CASSPGQGIAEAFF.

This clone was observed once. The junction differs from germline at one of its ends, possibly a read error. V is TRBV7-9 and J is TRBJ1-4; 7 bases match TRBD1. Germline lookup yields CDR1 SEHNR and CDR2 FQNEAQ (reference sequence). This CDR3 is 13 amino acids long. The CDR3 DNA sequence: TGTGCCAGCAGCTTAGCGGCGGGGACAGTCACGCTTTTT. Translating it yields CASSLAAGTVTLF.

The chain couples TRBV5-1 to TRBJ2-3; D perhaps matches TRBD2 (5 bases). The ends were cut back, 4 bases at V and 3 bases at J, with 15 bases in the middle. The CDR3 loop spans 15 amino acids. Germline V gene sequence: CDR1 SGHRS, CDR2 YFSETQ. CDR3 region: CASSPGRVMTDTQYF. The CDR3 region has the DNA TGCGCCAGCAGCCCCGGGCGGGTAATGACAGATACGCAGTATTTT.

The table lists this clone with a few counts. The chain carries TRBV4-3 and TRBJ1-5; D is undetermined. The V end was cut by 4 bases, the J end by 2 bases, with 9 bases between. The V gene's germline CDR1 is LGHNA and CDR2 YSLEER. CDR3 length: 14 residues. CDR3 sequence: CASSLGYRNQPQHF. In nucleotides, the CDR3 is TGCGCCAGCAGCCTCGGTTATCGCAATCAGCCCCAGCATTTT.

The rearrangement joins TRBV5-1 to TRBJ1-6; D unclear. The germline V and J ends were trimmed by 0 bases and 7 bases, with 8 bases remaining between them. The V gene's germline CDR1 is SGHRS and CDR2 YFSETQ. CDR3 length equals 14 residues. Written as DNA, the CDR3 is TGCGCCAGCAGCTTGGCCGGGAACAATTCACCCCTCCACTTT. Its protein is CASSLAGNNSPLHF.

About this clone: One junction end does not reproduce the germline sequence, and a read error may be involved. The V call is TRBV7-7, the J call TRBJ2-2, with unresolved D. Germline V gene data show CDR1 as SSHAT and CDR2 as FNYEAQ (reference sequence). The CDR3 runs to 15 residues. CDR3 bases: TGTGCTAGCAGCCAAACCGGAGCTAACACCGGGGAGCTGTTTTTT. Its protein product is CASSQTGANTGELFF.

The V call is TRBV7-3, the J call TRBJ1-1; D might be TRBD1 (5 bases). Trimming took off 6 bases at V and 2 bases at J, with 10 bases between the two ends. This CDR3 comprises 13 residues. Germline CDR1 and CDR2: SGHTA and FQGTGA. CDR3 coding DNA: TGTGCCAGCAGGTTTACAGGAAACACTGAAGCTTTCTTT. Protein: CASRFTGNTEAFF. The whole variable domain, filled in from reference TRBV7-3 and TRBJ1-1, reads GAGVSQTPSNKVTEKGKYVELRCDPISGHTALYWYRQSLGQGPEFLIYFQGTGAADDSGLPNDRFFAVRPEGSVSTLKIQRTERGDSAVYLCASRFTGNTEAFFGQGTRLTVV.